The present entry profiles one TCR beta chain with its context. The antigen remains unidentified. Primers used in a second PCR of roughly 6 to 12 cycles were a sample-barcoded 5' primer and a J-beta primer mix. TCRdb itself ran the 5' RACE reads through MiXCR, one entry per CDR3 protein. The data contain about a million distinct CDR3 sequences, roughly 48% of them singletons. Aged roughly 6 to 95, donors were systemically healthy Caucasians from Russia. The sample is drawn from a study of blood T cells in healthy people across ages. General study findings and limits: Per million T cells, the diversity of TCR beta decreased roughly linearly as age advanced.

The CDR3 covers 13 residues. Germline V gene data show CDR1 as SQVTM and CDR2 as ANQGSEA. Unmatched junction bases numbered 6, after V lost 5 bases and J lost 6 bases. Specimen: blood. The clonotype comes from a man aged 30 to 39 in good health. This chain joins TRBV29-1 and TRBJ1-4, with 7 bases matching TRBD1. CDR3 region: CSVNRGLDEKLFF. The CDR3 coding sequence is TGCAGCGTTAATAGGGGGCTCGATGAAAAACTGTTTTTT.